The 18 T cell receptor beta chains presented below share a single source sample, sequenced in a study of blood T cell repertoires in COVID-19. The table came from immunoSEQ multiplex PCR; TCRdb's copy has only in-frame clones and leaves some out. Seen here are roughly 120,000 clones, 90% observed once, and the top ten hold 3.8%. Sequenced input: peripheral blood. These receptors all come from a woman aged 60-75 years with COVID-19, enrolled during active disease.

The V call is TRBV29-1, the J call TRBJ2-3; TRBD1 agrees at 7 bases. Per germline, CDR1 SQVTM and CDR2 ANQGSEA. This CDR3 comprises 13 residues. V gave up 4 bases and J gave up 3 bases; unmatched junction bases: 4. The CDR3, as DNA: TGCAGCGTTGGACAGGGCAGTACAGATACGCAGTATTTT. Amino acids: CSVGQGSTDTQYF.

The V and J genes are TRBV5-1 and TRBJ2-7, with no clear D. The CDR3 is made up of 13 amino acids. V dropped 0 bases and J dropped 7 bases, with 11 bases sitting between them. The germline CDR1 and CDR2 sequences are SGHRS and YFSETQ. DNA for the CDR3: TGCGCCAGCAGCTTGGCTCGTACAGAAGAGCAGTACTTC. This sequence encodes CASSLARTEEQYF.

The V call is TRBV10-3, the J call TRBJ1-2; D might be TRBD1 (5 bases). Germline lookup yields CDR1 ENHRY and CDR2 SYGVKD. V was shortened by 2 bases and J by 4 bases, with 11 bases between the two germline ends. The CDR3 runs 14 residues. The CDR3 protein is CAISEVRQGYGYTF. CDR3 sequence (DNA): TGTGCCATCAGTGAGGTTCGGCAGGGCTATGGCTACACCTTC.

The chain employs TRBV9 and TRBJ2-7; 13 positions agree with TRBD2. After removal of 3 bases from V and 5 bases from J, the junction contained 5 bases not matched to a gene. The CDR3 sequence is 15 residues long. Germline CDR1 and CDR2: SGDLS and YYNGEE. DNA for the CDR3: TGTGCCAGCAGCGAACTAGCGGGGGGGGTGGACGAGCAGTACTTC. It encodes CASSELAGGVDEQYF.

The chain couples TRBV14 to TRBJ1-1; D is undetermined. With 5 bases removed from V and 0 bases from J, the gap between germline ends came to 10 bases. Per germline, CDR1 SGHDN and CDR2 FVKESK. The CDR3 is made up of 14 amino acids. The CDR3 sequence: CASSGVALNTEAFF. CDR3 nucleotide sequence: TGTGCCAGCAGCGGCGTAGCCTTGAACACTGAAGCTTTCTTT.

This chain links TRBV29-1 with TRBJ2-3; D perhaps matches TRBD2 (7 bases). The V end was cut by 4 bases, the J end by 9 bases, with 17 bases between. Looked up from germline, CDR1 is SQVTM and CDR2 is ANQGSEA. This CDR3 is built from 13 residues. The CDR3 here is CSVGGGPRGTQYF. The CDR3 DNA follows: TGCAGCGTTGGGGGGGGCCCCCGAGGGACGCAGTATTTT.

V is TRBV5-4 and J is TRBJ1-1; perhaps TRBD1 as D (5 bases). Between the trimmed V and J ends, which lost 3 bases and 2 bases, there was a span of 8 bases. This CDR3 is built from 13 residues. Germline CDR1 SGHNT, CDR2 YYREEE (reference sequence). The CDR3 sequence: CASSSGTNTEAFF. DNA of the CDR3: TGTGCCAGCAGCTCCGGGACTAACACTGAAGCTTTCTTT.

The chain combines TRBV18 with TRBJ1-1, with D uncertain. V was trimmed by 3 bases and J by 4 bases, leaving 6 bases between them. Germline V gene sequence: CDR1 KGHSH, CDR2 LQKENI. This CDR3 has 12 residues. CDR3 region: CASSPSGTEAFF. CDR3 DNA: TGTGCCAGCTCACCTTCAGGCACTGAAGCTTTCTTT.

J is TRBJ2-7 and V is TRBV15; 10 bases line up with TRBD1. Germline loops: CDR1 LNHNV, CDR2 YYDKDF (reference sequence). The CDR3 length is 16 residues. V lost 2 bases and J lost 6; bases outside the gene matches: 10. CDR3 DNA sequence: TGTGCCACCAGCAGAATGACGAGGACAGGGGGTCGCGAGCAGTACTTC. This translates into CATSRMTRTGGREQYF.

The chain uses TRBV7-2 and TRBJ2-2; 15 nucleotides line up with TRBD2. The CDR3 has 17 residues. With V trimmed by 5 bases and J by 6 bases, 7 bases remained unmatched. In germline, CDR1 is SGHTA, CDR2 FQGNSA. The CDR3: CASSQLGLAGGAGELFF. CDR3 nucleotide sequence: TGTGCCAGCAGCCAACTCGGACTAGCGGGAGGGGCCGGGGAGCTGTTTTTT.

This sequence joins TRBV19 and TRBJ2-3, with 8 bases matching TRBD2. V lost 8 bases to trimming and J lost 4 bases; unmatched junction nucleotides: 5. The CDR3 sequence is 13 residues long. The germline CDR1 and CDR2 sequences are LNHDA and SQIVND (reference sequence). The CDR3 DNA is TGTGCCAGTCTAGCGGGTGGGGCAGATACGCAGTATTTT. Its translation is CASLAGGADTQYF.

CDR3 sequence: CASSRTGVGYTF. The DNA of the CDR3 is TGTGCCAGCAGCAGGACAGGGGTCGGCTACACCTTC. The chain carries TRBV6-5 and TRBJ1-2, with TRBD1 matching over 9 bases. CDR1 is MNHEY, CDR2 SVGAGI, per germline. CDR3 length equals 12 residues. With V trimmed by 6 bases and J by 8 bases, 4 bases remained unmatched.

This clone is a singleton in its sample. J is TRBJ2-1 and V is TRBV7-9, with D possibly TRBD1 on 5 matching bases. Germline V gene sequence: CDR1 SEHNR, CDR2 FQNEAQ (reference sequence). CDR3 length: 14 residues. V lost 4 bases and J lost 4, with 11 bases in between. CDR3 sequence reads: CASSSGRAYNEQFF. The CDR3 nucleotides are TGTGCCAGCAGCTCGGGCAGGGCATACAATGAGCAGTTCTTC.

V gene TRBV7-8 combines with J gene TRBJ2-1; D is unclear. V lost 0 bases to trimming and J lost 0 bases, with 12 bases between them. This CDR3 has 17 amino acids. Germline lookup yields CDR1 SGHVS and CDR2 FQNEAQ. CDR3 DNA sequence: TGTGCCAGCAGCTTAGCGCGTTCACACAGCTCCTACAATGAGCAGTTCTTC. Its translation: CASSLARSHSSYNEQFF.

The gene calls are TRBV23-1 and TRBJ1-2; TRBD1 agrees at 7 bases. TRBV23-1 is labeled an ORF, and its function is uncertain. With V trimmed by 11 bases and J by 5 bases, 11 bases remained unmatched. CDR3 length: 13 residues. CDR3 in DNA: TGCGCCGGAAAGGGGGCGGTTGTATATGGCTACACCTTC. Translation: CAGKGAVVYGYTF.

DNA of the CDR3: TGTGCCATAAAACCTAACAGGGGGACTGAAGCTTTCTTT. As protein: CAIKPNRGTEAFF. The chain is built from TRBV10-3 and TRBJ1-1; 8 bases align to TRBD1. V shed 9 bases and J 5 bases; nucleotides not matched to a gene: 8. The CDR3 covers 13 residues. Germline V lookup: CDR1 ENHRY, CDR2 SYGVKD.

This sequence joins TRBV7-3 and TRBJ2-7, with 7 nucleotides matching TRBD1. Germline trimming cut 3 bases from V and 0 bases from J; bases unmatched to any gene: 5. This CDR3 spans 15 amino acids. Per germline, CDR1 SGHTA and CDR2 FQGTGA. Here the CDR3 DNA reads TGTGCCAGCAGCTTCACAGGGGCGAGCTCCTACGAGCAGTACTTC. Its protein is CASSFTGASSYEQYF.

The gene calls are TRBV5-6 and TRBJ1-2; D is undetermined. Trimming pared 0 bases from V and 8 bases from J, leaving 11 bases between. Germline V gene sequence: CDR1 SGHDT, CDR2 YYEEEE. The CDR3 sequence is 13 residues long. CDR3: CASSLGSPVGYTF. CDR3 coding DNA: TGTGCCAGCAGCTTGGGCTCCCCGGTCGGCTACACCTTC.